The 14 T cell receptor beta chains below were found in one sample sequenced in a study of shared clonotypes between healthy human individuals. This table comes from immunoSEQ multiplex PCR, and its TCRdb copy is limited to in-frame clones, with some not included. The sample contains over a million clones, roughly 96% of which appear only once. Specimen: naive CD4+ T cells sorted from blood. Stated subset: CD45RA+ positively selected. All receptors come from a man younger than 45 in good health.

In the case of this clone: At the DNA level, this CDR3 is encoded by other sequences in the same sample as well. The CDR3 loop reads CASSPGTSGTYEQYF. The DNA for the CDR3 is TGTGCCAGCAGCCCCGGGACTAGCGGGACCTACGAGCAGTACTTC. The V call is TRBV5-4, the J call TRBJ2-7, with 13 nucleotides matching TRBD2. The CDR3 runs to 15 residues. Germline V gene sequence: CDR1 SGHNT, CDR2 YYREEE (reference sequence). After removal of 4 bases from V and 2 bases from J, the junction contained 3 bases not matched to a gene.

The chain recombines TRBV10-3 with TRBJ1-2, with 7 bases that match TRBD1. The CDR3 is made up of 14 amino acids. V dropped 1 base and J dropped 2; count of bases not matched to a gene: 1. The germline V gene has CDR1 ENHRY and CDR2 SYGVKD. As DNA, the CDR3 is TGTGCCATCAGTGAGTGGGACAGAAACTATGGCTACACCTTC. Translating gives CAISEWDRNYGYTF.

V and J are TRBV5-6 and TRBJ2-6; no firm D call. CDR1 is SGHDT and CDR2 is YYEEEE in the germline V gene. Trimming shortened V by 5 bases and J by 0 bases, and 12 bases separated the two germline ends. The CDR3 consists of 16 residues. CDR3 in amino acids: CASRQSRASGANVLTF. As DNA, the CDR3 is TGTGCCAGCAGACAATCTCGGGCCTCTGGGGCCAACGTCCTGACTTTC.

This clone was picked up one time. The CDR3 nucleotides are TGCGCCAGCAGCGTTAGACCTGCAGGGGTAAGGGAAAAACTGTTTTTT. Encoded protein: CASSVRPAGVREKLFF. V and J are TRBV5-1 and TRBJ1-4, with D maybe TRBD1 (6 bases). Between the trimmed V and J ends, which lost 4 bases and 8 bases, there was a span of 21 bases. CDR3 length: 16 amino acids. Germline V gene sequence: CDR1 SGHRS, CDR2 YFSETQ.

The chain links TRBV18 to TRBJ2-1, with D hard to call. Deletions cut 6 bases from V and 5 bases from J, with 14 bases between. Germline CDR1 reads KGHSH; CDR2 reads LQKENI. CDR3 length: 14 amino acids. The CDR3 protein is CASSRRTGDNEQFF. The CDR3, as DNA: TGTGCCAGCTCGCGTCGTACTGGGGACAATGAGCAGTTCTTC.

The CDR3 sequence is CASSATSSEQFF. In DNA form, the CDR3 reads TGTGCCAGCAGCGCGACTAGCTCCGAGCAGTTCTTC. The rearrangement links TRBV7-3 to TRBJ2-1; 7 bases are a match to TRBD2. Germline CDR1 and CDR2: SGHTA and FQGTGA. V trimming: 5 bases; J trimming: 10 bases; junction bases outside the gene matches: 5. The CDR3 is 12 amino acids.

The rearrangement uses TRBV7-2 and TRBJ2-1; no clear D gene. V shed 5 bases and J shed 8 bases, with 10 bases lying between them. Germline lookup yields CDR1 SGHTA and CDR2 FQGNSA. The CDR3 loop spans 12 amino acids. CDR3 amino acids: CASSPTGYEQFF. The CDR3 region has the DNA TGTGCCAGCAGCCCGACTGGGTATGAGCAGTTCTTC.

Of note for this clone: The same CDR3 arises from other DNA sequences in this sample as well. The V call is TRBV11-1, the J call TRBJ2-3; D call uncertain. The germline gives CDR1 SGHAT, CDR2 FQDESV (reference sequence). The CDR3 has 13 amino acids. V lost 3 bases, J lost 3 bases, and 7 bases lay in between. The CDR3 bases are TGTGCCAGCAGCTTGGGCCGAACAGATACGCAGTATTTT. Protein: CASSLGRTDTQYF.

The V and J genes are TRBV7-9 and TRBJ2-2; 9 bases map to TRBD1. V lost 5 bases, J lost 5 bases, and 9 bases stayed unmatched. Germline CDR1 SEHNR, CDR2 FQNEAQ (reference sequence). This CDR3 is 16 amino acids long. The CDR3 loop reads CASSGGQGYNTGELFF. As DNA, the CDR3 is TGTGCCAGCAGCGGAGGACAGGGGTATAATACCGGGGAGCTGTTTTTT.

The J gene is TRBJ1-5, the V gene TRBV28; no reliable D call. CDR1 and CDR2 from the germline V gene are MDHEN and SYDVKM. The V end was cut by 5 bases, the J end by 9 bases, with 8 bases between. The CDR3 covers 11 residues. The CDR3 spells CASSQRVPQHF. The CDR3 bases are TGTGCCAGCAGTCAACGGGTGCCCCAGCATTTT.

The CDR3 DNA reads as TGTGCCAGCAGCTTAGCTCGGCGGGAGGGCGACGAGCAGTACTTC. Translating it yields CASSLARREGDEQYF. This chain joins TRBV11-2 and TRBJ2-7, with 9 nucleotides matching TRBD2. V lost 1 base to trimming and J lost 5 bases; unmatched junction nucleotides: 6. CDR3 length equals 15 residues. Germline V gene sequence: CDR1 SGHAT, CDR2 FQNNGV. The whole variable domain, filled in from reference TRBV11-2 and TRBJ2-7, reads EAGVAQSPRYKIIEKRQSVAFWCNPISGHATLYWYQQILGQGPKLLIQFQNNGVVDDSQLPKDRFSAERLKGVDSTLKIQPAKLEDSAVYLCASSLARREGDEQYFGPGTRLTVT.

Concerning this clone: This same CDR3 is encoded by further DNA sequences in the sample. The V gene is TRBV19, the J gene TRBJ2-7; the D is unclear. Trimming left V 5 bases short and J 0 bases short, with 11 bases between. The CDR3 runs 14 residues. The germline V gene has CDR1 LNHDA and CDR2 SQIVND (reference sequence). Here the CDR3 DNA reads TGTGCCAGTAGTTCGGGCCGCAGCTCCTACGAGCAGTACTTC. This sequence encodes CASSSGRSSYEQYF.

A remark on this clone: Other DNA sequences in the same sample also yield this CDR3. This sequence joins TRBV12-5 and TRBJ1-1; D is unresolved. The V and J ends lost 1 base and 1 base respectively, with 4 bases between them. CDR3 length: 13 amino acids. Germline V gene sequence: CDR1 LGHNT, CDR2 FRNRAP. The CDR3 nucleotides read TGTGCTAGTGGTTTGGCAGGGAACACTGAAGCTTTCTTT. It specifies CASGLAGNTEAFF.

This clone was observed a single time. The chain carries TRBV7-8 and TRBJ2-7; unclear D gene. The V and J ends lost 1 base and 3 bases respectively, with 10 bases between them. Germline values: CDR1 SGHVS, CDR2 FQNEAQ. This CDR3 is built from 14 residues. Here the CDR3 reads CASSLGLEVYEQYF. The CDR3 bases are TGTGCCAGCAGCTTAGGGCTAGAAGTCTACGAGCAGTACTTC. Complete variable domain (other parts from reference TRBV7-8 and TRBJ2-7): GAGVSQSPRYKVAKRGQDVALRCDPISGHVSLFWYQQALGQGPEFLTYFQNEAQLDKSGLPSDRFFAERPEGSVSTLKIQRTQQEDSAVYLCASSLGLEVYEQYFGPGTRLTVT.